This T cell receptor (beta chain) stems from a study of PD-1 blockade in classical Hodgkin lymphoma. Study background: Patients in the cohort were put on intravenous nivolumab, 3 mg/kg every 2 weeks.

V lost 9 bases and J lost 0, with 23 bases in between. This CDR3 comprises 17 residues. Germline V gene sequence: CDR1 MDHEN, CDR2 SYDVKM. This clone was seen once. TCRdb keeps only in-frame clones here, not all; method: immunoSEQ multiplex PCR. The repertoire has around 36,000 clones, around 87% of them found once; the top ten carry approximately 9.1%. Every single patient, without exception, relapsed after autologous stem cell transplantation, and brentuximab vedotin exposure varied. The best responses consisted of complete response, partial response or progressive disease. Material: peripheral blood mononuclear cells (PBMCs), obtained at baseline. The rearrangement links TRBV28 to TRBJ1-1, with D possibly matching TRBD1 (5 bases). This sequence was found in a human donor with classical Hodgkin lymphoma. This chain's CDR3 is CASFQQGGLVLNTEAFF. The DNA for the CDR3 is TGTGCCAGTTTTCAGCAGGGAGGCCTTGTTTTGAACACTGAAGCTTTCTTT.